What follows are 8 T cell receptor beta chains derived from one specimen sequenced in a study of blood T cell repertoires in COVID-19. Method: immunoSEQ multiplex PCR; TCRdb's copy keeps in-frame clones and lacks some. The sample has 290,000 or so clones; roughly 80% are singletons. The sequenced sample consisted of PBMCs or T cells enriched from blood (not recorded which). These receptors all stem from a man in his forties or fifties who had been exposed to COVID-19.

This clone was detected only a few times. The CDR3 DNA sequence: TGTGCCAGCAGGCGAGACGGACTAGCGGTCACAGATACGCAGTATTTT. Its protein is CASRRDGLAVTDTQYF. The V call is TRBV7-8, the J call TRBJ2-3, with TRBD2 matching over 10 bases. In germline, CDR1 is SGHVS, CDR2 FQNEAQ. Trimming at V came to 6 bases and at J to 2 bases, leaving 8 bases not matched to a gene. The CDR3 extends over 16 amino acids.

The V gene is TRBV2, the J gene TRBJ2-7; a weak D match, TRBD2 (6 bases). There are 14 residues in the CDR3. V lost 7 bases, J lost 1 base, and 14 bases lay in between. CDR1 SNHLY and CDR2 FYNNEI come from the germline V gene. DNA for the CDR3: TGTGCCAGCAACCAGGGAGGTACGTCCTACGAGCAGTACTTC. Its protein is CASNQGGTSYEQYF.

The rearrangement uses TRBV6-5 and TRBJ1-1; no definite D call. Trimming pared 5 bases from V and 5 bases from J, leaving 12 bases between. CDR1 is MNHEY, CDR2 SVGAGI, per germline. The CDR3 is 13 residues long. The CDR3 reads CASSLGPETEAFF. The CDR3 DNA sequence: TGTGCCAGCAGTCTTGGGCCCGAAACTGAAGCTTTCTTT.

The rearrangement uses TRBV4-1 and TRBJ2-7, with D possibly TRBD1 on 7 matching bases. Trimming stripped 1 base from V and 2 bases from J, with 15 bases between. This CDR3 region has 16 residues. The germline CDR1 and CDR2 sequences are MGHRA and YSYEKL. CDR3 DNA sequence: TGCGCCAGCAGCCAAGTTGGGGCCAGGGGGGCCTACGAGCAGTACTTC. Its translation is CASSQVGARGAYEQYF.

The chain carries TRBV9 and TRBJ1-5; the D is unclear. The V end was cut by 1 base, the J end by 2 bases, with 10 bases between. The CDR3 runs 15 residues. CDR1 and CDR2 (germline): SGDLS, YYNGEE. This CDR3 reads CASSVFGEGNQPQHF. The CDR3 DNA sequence: TGTGCCAGCAGCGTATTCGGGGAGGGCAATCAGCCCCAGCATTTT. The variable domain in full, with the rest retrieved from reference TRBV9 and TRBJ1-5, is DSGVTQTPKHLITATGQRVTLRCSPRSGDLSVYWYQQSLDQGLQFLIQYYNGEERAKGNILERFSAQQFPDLHSELNLSSLELGDSALYFCASSVFGEGNQPQHFGDGTRLSIL.

The rearrangement uses TRBV2 and TRBJ1-1, with D hard to call. The CDR3 totals 13 residues. Germline lookup yields CDR1 SNHLY and CDR2 FYNNEI. V was clipped by 1 base and J by 1 base, with 4 bases between them. In nucleotides, the CDR3 is TGTGCCAGCAGTGAAGATAGGAACACTGAAGCTTTCTTT. Its translation: CASSEDRNTEAFF. The full variable domain, in which reference TRBV2 and TRBJ1-1 provide the parts outside the CDR3, is EPEVTQTPSHQVTQMGQEVILRCVPISNHLYFYWYRQILGQKVEFLVSFYNNEISEKSEIFDDQFSVERPDGSNFTLKIRSTKLEDSAMYFCASSEDRNTEAFFGQGTRLTVV.

V and J are TRBV24-1 and TRBJ1-2; D not resolved. The CDR3 runs 12 residues. V lost 6 bases and J 6 bases, leaving 10 bases between the germline ends. CDR1 is KGHDR, CDR2 SFDVKD, per germline. CDR3 nucleotide sequence: TGTGCCACCAGTCTTAGAGGCGATGGCTACACCTTC. Protein sequence: CATSLRGDGYTF.

The J gene is TRBJ1-5, the V gene TRBV15; D is possibly TRBD1 (6 bases). From germline, CDR1 is LNHNV and CDR2 YYDKDF (reference sequence). The germline V and J ends were trimmed by 1 base and 5 bases, with 18 bases remaining between them. The CDR3 has 17 residues. The CDR3: CATSRVPRTAFDQPQHF. The CDR3 nucleotides read TGTGCCACCAGCAGAGTTCCACGGACAGCATTTGATCAGCCCCAGCATTTT.